The clone carrying this TCR beta chain was counted between two and nine times. The data originate from a study of blood T cell repertoires in COVID-19. The data were produced by immunoSEQ multiplex PCR, yet TCRdb's version contains in-frame clones alone and is incomplete. The table includes over 350,000 clones, 88% detected once. The CDR3 loop spans 14 amino acids. Unmatched junction bases numbered 7, after V lost 6 bases and J lost 3 bases. Per germline, CDR1 LGHNA and CDR2 YSLEER. The sequence was obtained from a woman between 18 and 30 years old who had recovered from COVID-19. Sequenced: PBMCs or T cells enriched from blood (not recorded which). This sequence joins TRBV4-3 and TRBJ1-1; 7 positions match TRBD1. CDR3 residues: CASRKQGRDTEAFF. The CDR3 nucleotides read TGCGCCAGCAGGAAACAGGGGCGAGACACTGAAGCTTTCTTT.